A single sample gave rise to the 32 T cell receptor beta chains below, sequenced in a study of blood T cell repertoires in COVID-19. Clones were sequenced by immunoSEQ multiplex PCR, and TCRdb holds only the in-frame ones, with some missing. The sample carries approximately 40,000 clones, roughly 90% recorded once. The material sequenced was peripheral blood. Receptors were obtained from a human donor in a cohort sampled during active COVID-19.

The chain recombines TRBV18 with TRBJ2-5; D ambiguous. The CDR3 covers 14 residues. CDR1 and CDR2 from the germline V gene are KGHSH and LQKENI. Trimming removed 0 bases from V and 3 bases from J, with 8 bases in between. The CDR3 sequence: CASSPPGREETQYF. The DNA of the CDR3 is TGTGCCAGCTCACCACCGGGCAGAGAAGAGACCCAGTACTTC.

The rearrangement joins TRBV6-4 to TRBJ2-1; tentatively, D is TRBD2 (6 bases). This CDR3 is built from 14 residues. V gave up 6 bases and J gave up 8 bases, with 17 bases separating them. Germline assignment: CDR1 MRHNA and CDR2 SNTAGT. The CDR3 DNA sequence: TGTGCCAGCAGCTTTACCCTCGGGGGAGATGAGCAGTTCTTC. Its protein is CASSFTLGGDEQFF.

This chain uses TRBV9 with TRBJ1-3; 11 nucleotides agree with TRBD1. CDR1 is SGDLS and CDR2 is YYNGEE in the germline V gene. Unmatched junction bases numbered 8, after V lost 3 bases and J lost 0 bases. The CDR3 runs 18 residues. The CDR3 bases are TGTGCCAGCAGCGCAAGGACAGGGGGCTTTTCCTCTGGAAACACCATATATTTT. Amino acids: CASSARTGGFSSGNTIYF.

In this sample, this clone turned up once. V gene TRBV7-9 combines with J gene TRBJ2-5; the match to TRBD1 covers 7 bases. CDR1 and CDR2 (germline): SEHNR, FQNEAQ (reference sequence). The ends lost 5 bases at V and 2 bases at J; junction bases unmatched: 5. The CDR3 covers 14 residues. The CDR3 spells CASSRQGKQETQYF. CDR3 nucleotides: TGTGCCAGCAGCCGACAGGGCAAACAAGAGACCCAGTACTTC.

The chain links TRBV6-2 or TRBV6-3 to TRBJ2-2; D unclear. CDR1 and CDR2 (germline): MNHEY, SVGEGT. V lost 2 bases and J lost 3, with 4 bases in between. The CDR3 contains 13 residues. The CDR3, as DNA: TGTGCCAGCAGTTACCAATACACCGGGGAGCTGTTTTTT. It codes for CASSYQYTGELFF.

V usage is TRBV30 and J usage is TRBJ2-7; the match to TRBD2 covers 10 bases. Germline loops: CDR1 GTSNPN, CDR2 SVGIG (reference sequence). The CDR3 contains 13 residues. J was trimmed by 6 bases and V by 1 base; bases with no gene match: 3. DNA for the CDR3: TGTGCCTGGAGTGCTAGCGGGGGAAGCGAGCAGTACTTC. As protein: CAWSASGGSEQYF.

The V and J genes are TRBV11-2 and TRBJ1-6; D is undetermined. This CDR3 is built from 14 residues. The germline V gene has CDR1 SGHAT and CDR2 FQNNGV. Between the trimmed V and J ends, which lost 5 bases and 8 bases, there was a span of 13 bases. CDR3 coding DNA: TGTGCCAGCAGCCCACTGGGCATCCATTCACCCCTCCACTTT. The encoded protein is CASSPLGIHSPLHF.

V is TRBV19 and J is TRBJ1-1; perhaps TRBD1 as D (6 bases). V was trimmed by 7 bases and J by 1 base, leaving 16 bases between them. The CDR3 runs 15 residues. Germline V gene data show CDR1 as LNHDA and CDR2 as SQIVND (reference sequence). The DNA for the CDR3 is TGTGCCAGTATAGGGAGGGGGACGCAGAACACTGAAGCTTTCTTT. As protein: CASIGRGTQNTEAFF.

This clone has only one observation. The rearrangement uses TRBV27 and TRBJ2-1; D is perhaps TRBD1 (6 bases). The V end lost 3 bases, the J end lost 0 bases, and 12 bases lay between the germline ends. Germline-derived CDR1 and CDR2 are MNHEY and SMNVEV (reference sequence). This CDR3 has 16 residues. This CDR3 is CASSFPGANSYNEQFF. CDR3 coding DNA: TGTGCCAGCAGTTTTCCAGGGGCAAACTCCTACAATGAGCAGTTCTTC.

The chain carries TRBV24-1 and TRBJ2-3; D remains ambiguous. The CDR3 runs to 14 residues. Looked up from germline, CDR1 is KGHDR and CDR2 is SFDVKD. V gave up 1 base and J gave up 2 bases, with 6 bases separating them. The CDR3 nucleotides are TGTGCCACCAGTGATTTTAGAGACACAGATACGCAGTATTTT. Translating gives CATSDFRDTDTQYF.

The chain joins TRBV7-6 to TRBJ2-6; 10 bases line up with TRBD1. Germline CDR1 and CDR2: SGHVS and FNYEAQ. V lost 1 base to trimming and J lost 4 bases; unmatched junction nucleotides: 10. The CDR3 consists of 19 residues. The CDR3 region is CASSLDRDRGVTGANVLTF. The CDR3 DNA reads as TGTGCCAGCAGCTTAGACCGGGACAGGGGAGTAACGGGGGCCAACGTCCTGACTTTC.

V usage is TRBV6-5 and J usage is TRBJ2-2; D is perhaps TRBD1 (6 bases). The ends were cut back, 10 bases at V and 5 bases at J, with 17 bases in the middle. The CDR3 covers 14 residues. Germline-derived CDR1 and CDR2 are MNHEY and SVGAGI. The CDR3 loop is CATLGGPGTGELFF. The DNA of the CDR3 is TGTGCCACACTAGGGGGACCTGGGACCGGGGAGCTGTTTTTT.

This clone was seen once. The CDR3 DNA is TGTGCCAGCAGGCGAGTAACAACAGGTAACTACAATGAGCAGTTCTTC. Its protein is CASRRVTTGNYNEQFF. The rearrangement joins TRBV5-6 to TRBJ2-1; the D gene is possibly TRBD1 (5 bases). This CDR3 has 16 residues. Germline-derived CDR1 and CDR2 are SGHDT and YYEEEE. Trimming shortened V by 5 bases and J by 3 bases, and 18 bases separated the two germline ends.

This clone was seen only once. This chain connects TRBV5-1 to TRBJ1-2, with 9 bases lining up with TRBD1. J was trimmed by 1 base and V by 0 bases; bases with no gene match: 4. The CDR3 sequence is 16 residues long. The germline V gene encodes CDR1 SGHRS and CDR2 YFSETQ. CDR3 amino acids: CASSLGTGAVNYGYTF. The CDR3 DNA reads TGCGCCAGCAGCTTGGGGACAGGGGCTGTTAACTATGGCTACACCTTC.

The chain carries TRBV6-5 and TRBJ2-1, with 8 bases that match TRBD1. The V and J ends lost 3 bases and 6 bases, in that order; junction bases with no gene match: 1. Germline CDR1 and CDR2: MNHEY and SVGAGI. This CDR3 contains 13 residues. CDR3 protein: CASSYQGANEQFF. CDR3 coding DNA: TGTGCCAGCAGTTATCAGGGGGCCAATGAGCAGTTCTTC.

The CDR3, as DNA: TGTGCCAGCAGTGTGTACTGGGACAGGGGTTACGAGCAGTACTTC. Its protein is CASSVYWDRGYEQYF. This chain connects TRBV25-1 to TRBJ2-7; 10 bases agree with TRBD1. Per germline, CDR1 MGHDK and CDR2 SYGVNS. With 4 bases clipped from V and 4 bases from J, the junction kept 7 bases outside the gene matches. This CDR3 region has 15 residues.

The chain carries TRBV6-2 or TRBV6-3 and TRBJ2-1; D call uncertain. CDR3 length equals 12 residues. Germline CDR1 reads MNHEY; CDR2 reads SVGEGT. Trimming shortened V by 4 bases and J by 5 bases, and 6 bases separated the two germline ends. In nucleotides, the CDR3 is TGTGCCAGCAGTTTGGCGGACAATGAGCAGTTCTTC. It is translated as CASSLADNEQFF.

V is TRBV4-2 and J is TRBJ2-7; maybe TRBD1 (6 bases). Germline values: CDR1 LGHNA, CDR2 YNFKEQ. V was shortened by 1 base and J by 1 base, with 17 bases between the two germline ends. The CDR3 extends over 17 amino acids. The chain's CDR3 is CASSQAKGQPASYEQYF. The CDR3 DNA reads TGTGCCAGCAGCCAAGCGAAGGGACAACCTGCTTCCTACGAGCAGTACTTC.

The rearrangement joins TRBV9 to TRBJ1-4, with 7 nucleotides matching TRBD1. V was pared by 3 bases and J by 4 bases, with 9 bases of the junction left unmatched. Germline CDR1 is SGDLS and CDR2 is YYNGEE. The CDR3 has 16 amino acids. Written as DNA, the CDR3 is TGTGCCAGCAGCGCCACAGGGGTTGGGTTTAATGAAAAACTGTTTTTT. Protein sequence: CASSATGVGFNEKLFF. Using reference TRBV9 and TRBJ1-4 for the parts outside the CDR3, the full variable domain is DSGVTQTPKHLITATGQRVTLRCSPRSGDLSVYWYQQSLDQGLQFLIQYYNGEERAKGNILERFSAQQFPDLHSELNLSSLELGDSALYFCASSATGVGFNEKLFFGSGTQLSVL.

The chain combines TRBV7-9 with TRBJ2-7, with 9 bases fitting TRBD2. V was clipped by 6 bases and J by 1 base; unmatched bases: 4. Germline assignment: CDR1 SEHNR and CDR2 FQNEAQ (reference sequence). The CDR3 covers 14 residues. Here the CDR3 reads CASSRLADSYEQYF. The DNA of the CDR3 is TGTGCCAGCAGTAGACTAGCGGATTCCTACGAGCAGTACTTC.

CDR3 loop: CASSPNPAGRGYNEQFF. The CDR3 region has the DNA TGTGCCAGCAGCCCGAACCCAGCGGGGCGGGGCTACAATGAGCAGTTCTTC. The genes are TRBV27 and TRBJ2-1; 7 bases are a match to TRBD2. The V and J ends lost 6 bases and 3 bases, in that order; junction bases with no gene match: 14. The CDR3 is made up of 17 amino acids. The germline V gene has CDR1 MNHEY and CDR2 SMNVEV (reference sequence).

This chain joins TRBV3-1 (or the pseudogene TRBV3-2) and TRBJ2-2; D not certain. This CDR3 region has 14 residues. Trimming pared 1 base from V and 0 bases from J, leaving 3 bases between. CDR1 is LGHDT, CDR2 YNNKEL, per germline (reference sequence). This CDR3 is CASSQGPNTGELFF. In nucleotides, the CDR3 is TGTGCCAGCAGCCAAGGGCCGAACACCGGGGAGCTGTTTTTT.

The chain links TRBV30 to TRBJ1-2; D ambiguous. Trimming took off 3 bases at V and 1 base at J, with 6 bases between the two ends. The CDR3 is made up of 12 amino acids. The germline CDR1 and CDR2 sequences are GTSNPN and SVGIG (reference sequence). Here the CDR3 DNA reads TGTGCCTGGAGCGGAGATAACTATGGCTACACCTTC. It specifies CAWSGDNYGYTF. The full variable domain, its missing parts supplied by reference TRBV30 and TRBJ1-2, is SQTIHQWPATLVQPVGSPLSLECTVEGTSNPNLYWYRQAAGRGLQLLFYSVGIGQISSEVPQNLSASRPQDRQFILSSKKLLLSDSGFYLCAWSGDNYGYTFGSGTRLTVV.

The genes are TRBV6-1 and TRBJ2-2; D gene uncertain. Trimming took 3 bases from V and 1 from J, leaving 9 bases between them. The germline CDR1 and CDR2 sequences are MNHNS and SASEGT. There are 15 residues in the CDR3. CDR3 nucleotides: TGTGCCAGCAGTGAGCTCCAGCGGAACACCGGGGAGCTGTTTTTT. It translates to CASSELQRNTGELFF.

The chain employs TRBV19 and TRBJ2-2, with a weak D call TRBD2 (6 bases). Germline values: CDR1 LNHDA, CDR2 SQIVND (reference sequence). This CDR3 is built from 15 residues. Trimming took 7 bases from V and 3 from J, leaving 15 bases between them. The CDR3, as DNA: TGTGCCAGTATCGGGGGTTATACCTACACCGGGGAGCTGTTTTTT. Its translation is CASIGGYTYTGELFF.

The CDR3 protein is CASSQTSGGFTDTQYF. The CDR3 nucleotides are TGTGCCAGCAGCCAGACTAGCGGGGGGTTCACAGATACGCAGTATTTT. V gene TRBV28 combines with J gene TRBJ2-3, with TRBD2 matching 13 bases. This CDR3 comprises 16 residues. J lost 2 bases, V lost 6 bases, and 5 bases had no gene match. Germline CDR1 reads MDHEN; CDR2 reads SYDVKM.

In nucleotides, the CDR3 is TGCGCCAGCAGCCAAGATCGTACAGGGTACTACAATGAGCAGTTCTTC. It translates to CASSQDRTGYYNEQFF. The rearrangement uses TRBV4-1 and TRBJ2-1, with D perhaps TRBD1 (6 bases). The CDR3 spans 16 residues. The V gene's germline CDR1 is MGHRA and CDR2 YSYEKL. Trimming left V 0 bases short and J 3 bases short, with 12 bases between.

This rearrangement joins TRBV27 to TRBJ2-2; TRBD2 matches 13 bases. V shed 4 bases and J 4 bases; nucleotides not matched to a gene: 3. CDR1 and CDR2 from the germline V gene are MNHEY and SMNVEV (reference sequence). This CDR3 comprises 16 residues. The CDR3 loop is CASSSRTSGGTGELFF. The CDR3 nucleotides are TGTGCCAGCAGTTCAAGGACTAGCGGGGGCACCGGGGAGCTGTTTTTT.

The chain uses TRBV7-9 and TRBJ1-4; 7 bases line up with TRBD1. The germline CDR1 and CDR2 sequences are SEHNR and FQNEAQ (reference sequence). Trimming removed 6 bases from V and 5 bases from J; junction bases left unmatched: 9. The CDR3 is 15 amino acids. DNA of the CDR3: TGTGCCAGCAGGACGGGACAGAGAGAGAATGAAAAACTGTTTTTT. This encodes CASRTGQRENEKLFF.

The CDR3 protein is CASSPTPSGRYLSYEQYF. Here the CDR3 DNA reads TGTGCCAGTAGTCCCACCCCCAGCGGGAGGTATCTCTCCTACGAGCAGTACTTC. The chain links TRBV19 to TRBJ2-7; TRBD2 agrees at 9 bases. Germline V lookup: CDR1 LNHDA, CDR2 SQIVND (reference sequence). The trim removed 5 bases at V and 0 bases at J, leaving 14 bases unmatched. There are 18 residues in the CDR3.

The J gene is TRBJ2-7, the V gene TRBV3-1 (or the pseudogene TRBV3-2); no firm D call. The V end was cut by 0 bases, the J end by 3 bases, with 3 bases between. The length of the CDR3 is 12 residues. Germline CDR1 LGHDT, CDR2 YNNKEL (reference sequence). CDR3 loop: CASSQDFYEQYF. CDR3 bases: TGTGCCAGCAGCCAAGACTTCTACGAGCAGTACTTC.

In DNA form, the CDR3 reads TGTGCCAGCAGTTACTTCGGGACAGCCTATGGCTACACCTTC. It translates to CASSYFGTAYGYTF. The chain combines TRBV6-5 with TRBJ1-2; 7 bases match TRBD1. Unmatched junction bases numbered 3, after V lost 1 base and J lost 4 bases. This CDR3 is built from 14 residues. CDR1 and CDR2 from the germline V gene are MNHEY and SVGAGI.